The 17 T cell receptor beta chains reported below all come from one sample, sequenced in a study of T-cell reconstitution after alpha-beta-depleted transplantation in children. A TCRbeta library incorporating unique molecular identifiers was prepared. TCRdb re-called the PCR reads with MiXCR, one entry per CDR3 protein. The repertoire consists of about 200,000 distinct CDR3 sequences, with approximately 6.3% occurring once and the leading ten covering about 6%. The material sequenced was PBMCs, taken before TCRalphabeta/CD19-depleted stem cell transplant. These receptors were collected from a boy between 2 and 10 years old with acute lymphoblastic leukemia, due to receive a stem cell transplant.

This sequence joins TRBV5-1 and TRBJ1-1; 9 bases fit TRBD1. Per the germline V gene, CDR1 is SGHRS and CDR2 is YFSETQ. Trimming removed 6 bases from V and 6 bases from J; junction bases left unmatched: 6. The CDR3 runs 13 residues. The DNA for the CDR3 is TGCGCCAGCAACAAAGACAGGGGGTCTGAAGCTTTCTTT. It encodes CASNKDRGSEAFF.

At least ten counts were recorded for this clonotype. The chain uses TRBV27 and TRBJ1-1; D is unclear. Trimming stripped 2 bases from V and 0 bases from J, with 10 bases between. This CDR3 is 15 amino acids long. The V gene's germline CDR1 is MNHEY and CDR2 SMNVEV (reference sequence). The CDR3 sequence is CASSLHPKMNTEAFF. CDR3 sequence (DNA): TGTGCCAGCAGTTTACATCCGAAGATGAACACTGAAGCTTTCTTT.

This clonotype was seen a few times. The V gene is TRBV7-2, the J gene TRBJ1-5; D remains ambiguous. CDR1 is SGHTA, CDR2 FQGNSA, per germline. V dropped 2 bases and J dropped 2 bases, with 7 bases sitting between them. This CDR3 spans 14 amino acids. Here the CDR3 reads CASSLLFGNQPQHF. As DNA, the CDR3 is TGTGCCAGCAGCTTACTATTCGGCAATCAGCCCCAGCATTTT. The variable domain in full, completed from reference TRBV7-2 and TRBJ1-5, reads GAGVSQSPSNKVTEKGKDVELRCDPISGHTALYWYRQSLGQGLEFLIYFQGNSAPDKSGLPSDRFSAERTGGSVSTLTIQRTQQEDSAVYLCASSLLFGNQPQHFGDGTRLSIL.

This clonotype was found many times. This chain connects TRBV5-1 to TRBJ1-1; D gene ambiguous. The ends were cut back, 1 base at V and 2 bases at J, with 6 bases in the middle. The CDR3 spans 13 residues. Germline CDR1 and CDR2: SGHRS and YFSETQ. DNA of the CDR3: TGCGCCAGCAGCTTGACAGCCAACACTGAAGCTTTCTTT. Residues: CASSLTANTEAFF.

This clonotype was counted between two and nine times. This chain connects TRBV19 to TRBJ1-5, with TRBD1 matching 9 bases. Trimming removed 8 bases from V and 0 bases from J; junction bases left unmatched: 14. Germline CDR1 reads LNHDA; CDR2 reads SQIVND (reference sequence). The CDR3 spans 18 residues. CDR3 protein: CASGKLDRGMDSNQPQHF. The CDR3 bases are TGTGCCAGTGGTAAATTGGACAGGGGCATGGATAGCAATCAGCCCCAGCATTTT.

At least ten counts were recorded for this clonotype. The genes are TRBV7-2 and TRBJ2-1; TRBD1 agrees at 9 bases. This CDR3 region has 14 residues. Germline CDR1 and CDR2: SGHTA and FQGNSA. Trimming cost V 5 bases and J 4 bases; bases outside gene matches: 3. The CDR3 DNA reads as TGTGCCAGCAGCCCGGGACAGGGATACAATGAGCAGTTCTTC. It translates to CASSPGQGYNEQFF.

The chain combines TRBV7-2 with TRBJ1-2, with D possibly matching TRBD1 (5 bases). This CDR3 region has 13 residues. Looked up from germline, CDR1 is SGHTA and CDR2 is FQGNSA. The germline V and J ends were trimmed by 3 bases and 8 bases, with 13 bases remaining between them. CDR3 loop: CASSFFEGPGYTF. The CDR3 DNA sequence: TGTGCCAGCAGCTTCTTTGAGGGGCCCGGCTACACCTTC.

This chain uses TRBV30 with TRBJ2-7; possibly TRBD2 for D (5 bases). The germline V gene encodes CDR1 GTSNPN and CDR2 SVGIG (reference sequence). The ends were cut back, 5 bases at V and 4 bases at J, with 12 bases in the middle. This CDR3 contains 12 residues. CDR3 DNA sequence: TGTGCCTGGGCCCTAAGAGGGTACGAGCAGTACTTC. It translates to CAWALRGYEQYF.

This clonotype was seen at least ten times. This rearrangement joins TRBV25-1 to TRBJ2-5; D gene unclear. The CDR3 loop spans 15 amino acids. Trimming left V 2 bases short and J 0 bases short, with 10 bases between. Per germline, CDR1 MGHDK and CDR2 SYGVNS. The CDR3 DNA reads TGTGCCAGCAGTGAAGTGGGCGGAGACCAAGAGACCCAGTACTTC. Translated, it gives CASSEVGGDQETQYF.

The sample holds many counts of this clonotype. The rearrangement joins TRBV7-9 to TRBJ2-7; D not certain. The germline V and J ends were trimmed by 2 bases and 2 bases, with 10 bases remaining between them. The germline gives CDR1 SEHNR, CDR2 FQNEAQ (reference sequence). There are 14 residues in the CDR3. CDR3 sequence: CASSLYDRPYEQYF. The CDR3 region has the DNA TGTGCCAGCAGCTTATACGATCGCCCCTACGAGCAGTACTTC.

The chain uses TRBV7-9 and TRBJ2-7; D is unclear. The CDR3 extends over 14 amino acids. Between the trimmed V and J ends, which lost 3 bases and 2 bases, there was a span of 11 bases. Germline V CDR1 and CDR2: SEHNR, FQNEAQ (reference sequence). The CDR3 nucleotides read TGTGCCAGCAGCTTCACTGCAGGAACCTACGAGCAGTACTTC. As protein: CASSFTAGTYEQYF.

The chain uses TRBV18 and TRBJ1-5; D ambiguous. V lost 0 bases and J lost 4, with 13 bases in between. Germline V gene sequence: CDR1 KGHSH, CDR2 LQKENI. The CDR3 sequence is 16 residues long. CDR3 nucleotide sequence: TGTGCCAGCTCACCACCTCCGGGCGGATTGAATCAGCCCCAGCATTTT. Its protein product is CASSPPPGGLNQPQHF.

There are a few counts of this clonotype. This rearrangement joins TRBV5-1 to TRBJ1-2; weak D call: TRBD1 (5 bases). The V and J ends lost 0 bases and 6 bases respectively, with 12 bases between them. The CDR3 consists of 14 residues. Looked up from germline, CDR1 is SGHRS and CDR2 is YFSETQ. CDR3 residues: CASSLDTGDHGYTF. The CDR3, as DNA: TGCGCCAGCAGCTTGGACACCGGGGACCATGGCTACACCTTC.

This clonotype was observed at least ten times. The chain recombines TRBV5-1 with TRBJ2-4; D is perhaps TRBD1 (5 bases). CDR1 is SGHRS, CDR2 YFSETQ, per germline. This CDR3 is 16 amino acids long. V was cut by 0 bases and J by 0 bases, with 10 bases left in between. CDR3 protein: CASSLVTGRAKNIQYF. The CDR3 DNA reads TGCGCCAGCAGCTTGGTAACAGGCCGAGCCAAAAACATTCAGTACTTC.

The chain combines TRBV4-2 with TRBJ2-1, with TRBD2 matching over 8 bases. The V gene's germline CDR1 is LGHNA and CDR2 YNFKEQ. V lost 10 bases, J lost 10 bases, and 24 bases stayed unmatched. There are 17 residues in the CDR3. This CDR3 is CAIGRALGREVILEQFF. The CDR3 nucleotides read TGTGCCATCGGCCGCGCGTTGGGGCGGGAGGTAATTTTAGAGCAGTTCTTC.

This clonotype was found many times. V is TRBV7-3 and J is TRBJ2-3, with 12 bases aligning to TRBD2. J gave up 4 bases and V 5 bases, and 7 bases lay outside the gene matches. The germline V gene encodes CDR1 SGHTA and CDR2 FQGTGA. The CDR3 totals 16 residues. CDR3 nucleotides: TGTGCCAGCAGCCGGACTAGCGGGGTGGGTCCAGATACGCAGTATTTT. Its translation: CASSRTSGVGPDTQYF.

This clonotype was seen many times. The genes are TRBV6-5 and TRBJ2-2; D gene uncertain. The CDR3 spans 13 residues. Trimming removed 5 bases at V and 0 bases at J, with 4 bases between. The germline V gene encodes CDR1 MNHEY and CDR2 SVGAGI. This CDR3 is CASSITNTGELFF. CDR3 coding DNA: TGTGCCAGCAGTATTACGAACACCGGGGAGCTGTTTTTT.